This T cell receptor (beta chain) was profiled in a study of T cell responses to AZD1222 COVID-19 vaccine. Data came from immunoSEQ multiplex PCR; TCRdb stores just in-frame clones and leaves some out. The sample yields 110,000 to 150,000 clones, 88% seen once. This clonotype was sampled from an adult who received the AZD1222 COVID-19 vaccine. Sequencing used peripheral blood, obtained 28 days after the second AZD1222 dose.

The CDR3 DNA reads as TGTGCCAGCAGCGAGGGACAGAACACTGAAGCTTTCTTT. Translating it yields CASSEGQNTEAFF. The gene calls are TRBV9 and TRBJ1-1, with a tentative D call TRBD1 (6 bases). The CDR3 consists of 13 residues. CDR1 is SGDLS, CDR2 YYNGEE, per germline. V was clipped by 3 bases and J by 1 base, with 7 bases between them.